This is a list of T cell receptor beta chains from one sample in a study of shared clonotypes between healthy human individuals. The method was immunoSEQ multiplex PCR; TCRdb's version includes in-frame clones alone and lacks a portion of them. The sample records some 1 million clones, about 75% being singletons. The material sequenced was memory CD4+ T cells sorted from blood. The source is a man aged 18 to 29 in good health. CDR3s leave out the opening cysteine and the closing phenylalanine or tryptophan. Some rows mark clone size as missing; the rest say once, few, many or name a class of expanded clone.

>TRBV12-5|NA
ASGLVPGRYGYT
>TRBV11-2|NA
ASSLVSRGDYGYT
>TRBV5-1|once
ASSLRLEGTEAF
>TRBV10-3|few
AISEWRQGDAGYT
>TRBV10-2|many
ASSEREAGELF
>TRBV2|NA
ASSSEGPLH
>TRBV2|NA
ASREGENTEAF
>TRBV9|NA
ASSARQGAGEQY
>TRBV7-7|NA
ASSPTGTSGSREQF
>TRBV9|NA
ASSVGGNTIY
>TRBV19|NA
ASSIRGLPHIQY
>TRBV7-2|once
ASSLKEGGRETQY
>TRBV5-1|NA
ASSLQGSSYEQY
>TRBV19|few
ASNDRAIYGYT
>TRBV9|NA
ASSVEGSNNSPLH
>TRBV27|NA
ASSLRSGPPTEAF
>TRBV9|NA
ASRRSGGGNSPLH
>TRBV28|few
ASSRGGHNDGYT
>TRBV5-1|NA
ASSPRLAGGPGNGELF
>TRBV7-2|NA
ASSLGVSYEQY
>TRBV7-2|NA
ASSSRDRGRETQY
>TRBV5-1|NA
ASSQTSGEQF
>TRBV5-1|few
ASSFTGQGQPQH
>TRBV5-8|NA
ASRRIINQPQH
>TRBV28|NA
ASSLMLYEQY
>TRBV11-2|NA
ASSSGTSWQKETQY
>TRBV11-2|once
ASSLVGSGWGNEQF
>TRBV27|NA
ASRPAGVETQY
>TRBV28|NA
ASSRGQGYEQY
>TRBV7-2|NA
ASSFGEREQY
>TRBV4-3|once
ASSHPGVNYGYT
>TRBV4-1|NA
ASHGDRNTEAF
>TRBV4-3|NA
ASSQDWDRATDTQY
>TRBV5-1|NA
ASSLDGAYQPQH
>TRBV7-9|NA
ASSSVGDEQY
>TRBV7-9|few
ASSLTETQY
>TRBV11-2|once
ASSPTGGPSETQY
>TRBV6-6|NA
ASSSKQGSLLH
>TRBV28|NA
ASSIQGPRNIQY
>TRBV19|few
ASMAYGFKNTEAF
>TRBV21-1|NA
ASRRQGGRSPLH
>TRBV28|NA
ASSRISTGFYGYT
>TRBV4-3|NA
ASSGGLSESEKLF
>TRBV10-3|NA
AISARGKNTEAF
>TRBV7-6|NA
ASSSLGGAQYGYT
>TRBV28|NA
ASSFGGGAGGKLF
>TRBV18|NA
ASSPPGQEYTGELF
>TRBV2|once
ASSGGSSGNTIY
>TRBV30|NA
AWRLAGANNEQF
>TRBV7-2|few
ASSLEQGSYEQY
>TRBV4-1|NA
ASSQDRGGDRGRDEQY
>TRBV5-1|NA
ASSLEGLAGYTGELF
>TRBV30|NA
AWSVRTVDSPLH
>TRBV7-9|NA
ASSSGANVLT
>TRBV6-6|NA
ASSYPDNEQF
>TRBV11-3|NA
ASSSLAGADTQY